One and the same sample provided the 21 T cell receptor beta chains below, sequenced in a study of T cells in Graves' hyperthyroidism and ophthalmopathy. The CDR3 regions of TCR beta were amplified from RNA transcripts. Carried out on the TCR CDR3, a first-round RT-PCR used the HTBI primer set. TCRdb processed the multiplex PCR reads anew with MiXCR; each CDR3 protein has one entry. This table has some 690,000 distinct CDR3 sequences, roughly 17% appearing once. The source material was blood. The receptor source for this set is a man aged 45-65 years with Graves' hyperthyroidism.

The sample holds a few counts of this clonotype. The CDR3 here is CASSLTAQNTEAFF. The CDR3, as DNA: TGTGCCAGCAGCTTGACAGCGCAGAACACTGAAGCTTTCTTT. This chain links TRBV7-3 with TRBJ1-1; weak D call: TRBD1 (5 bases). Trimming pared 3 bases from V and 1 base from J, leaving 9 bases between. In germline, CDR1 is SGHTA, CDR2 FQGTGA. CDR3 length equals 14 residues.

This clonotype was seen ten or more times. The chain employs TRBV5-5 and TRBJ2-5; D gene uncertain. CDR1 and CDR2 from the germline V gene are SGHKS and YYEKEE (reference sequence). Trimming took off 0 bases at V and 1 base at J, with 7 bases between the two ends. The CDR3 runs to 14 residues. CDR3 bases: TGTGCCAGCAGCTTGGATGGGATCCAAGAGACCCAGTACTTC. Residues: CASSLDGIQETQYF.

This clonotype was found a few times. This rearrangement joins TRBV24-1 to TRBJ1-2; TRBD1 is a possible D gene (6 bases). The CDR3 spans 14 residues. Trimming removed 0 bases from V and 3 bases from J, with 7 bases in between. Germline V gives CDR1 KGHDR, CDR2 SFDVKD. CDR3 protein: CATSDLWTDYGYTF. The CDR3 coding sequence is TGTGCCACCAGTGATTTGTGGACAGACTATGGCTACACCTTC.

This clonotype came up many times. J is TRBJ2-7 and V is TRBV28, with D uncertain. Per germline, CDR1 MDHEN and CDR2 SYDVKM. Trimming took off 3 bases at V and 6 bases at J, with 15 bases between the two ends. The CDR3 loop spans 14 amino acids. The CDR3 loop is CASSLWQSGIEQYF. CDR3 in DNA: TGTGCCAGCAGTTTGTGGCAATCTGGTATCGAGCAGTACTTC.

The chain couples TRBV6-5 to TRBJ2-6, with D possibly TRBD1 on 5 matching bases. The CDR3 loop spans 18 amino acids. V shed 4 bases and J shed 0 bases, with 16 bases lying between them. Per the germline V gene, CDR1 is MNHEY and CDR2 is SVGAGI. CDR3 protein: CASSSTTASFSGANVLTF. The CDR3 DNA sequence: TGTGCCAGCAGTTCCACGACAGCGTCATTCTCTGGGGCCAACGTCCTGACTTTC.

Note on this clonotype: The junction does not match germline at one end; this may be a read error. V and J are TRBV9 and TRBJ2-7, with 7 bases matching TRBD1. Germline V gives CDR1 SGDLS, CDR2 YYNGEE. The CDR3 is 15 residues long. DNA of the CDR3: TGCGCCAGCAGCCCCGAACAGGGGAGATCCTACGAGCAGTACTTC. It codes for CASSPEQGRSYEQYF. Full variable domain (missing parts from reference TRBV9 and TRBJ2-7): DSGVTQTPKHLITATGQRVTLRCSPRSGDLSVYWYQQSLDQGLQFLIQYYNGEERAKGNILERFSAQQFPDLHSELNLSSLELGDSALYFCASSPEQGRSYEQYFGPGTRLTVT.

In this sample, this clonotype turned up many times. The chain's CDR3 is CASSLRYRVPPGANVLTF. CDR3 sequence (DNA): TGTGCCAGCAGTTTACGGTACAGGGTGCCCCCTGGGGCCAACGTCCTGACTTTC. This sequence joins TRBV28 and TRBJ2-6; possibly TRBD1 for D (6 bases). In germline, CDR1 is MDHEN, CDR2 SYDVKM. The CDR3 sequence is 18 residues long. V gave up 2 bases and J gave up 2 bases, with 16 bases separating them.

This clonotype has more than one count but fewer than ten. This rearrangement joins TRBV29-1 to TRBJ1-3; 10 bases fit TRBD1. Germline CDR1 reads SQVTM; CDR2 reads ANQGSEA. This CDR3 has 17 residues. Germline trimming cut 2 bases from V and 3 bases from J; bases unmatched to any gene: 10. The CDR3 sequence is CSVEPRGDRGIGNTIYF. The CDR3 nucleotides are TGCAGCGTTGAACCTCGGGGGGACAGGGGTATTGGAAACACCATATATTTT.

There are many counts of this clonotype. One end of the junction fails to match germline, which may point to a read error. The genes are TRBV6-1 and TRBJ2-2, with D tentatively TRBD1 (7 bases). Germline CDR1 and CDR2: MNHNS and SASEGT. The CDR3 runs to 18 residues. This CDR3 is CGSSRRGAGTAYTWELFF. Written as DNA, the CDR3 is TGTGGCAGCAGCCGCAGGGGGGCGGGAACGGCCTATACGTGGGAGCTGTTTTTT.

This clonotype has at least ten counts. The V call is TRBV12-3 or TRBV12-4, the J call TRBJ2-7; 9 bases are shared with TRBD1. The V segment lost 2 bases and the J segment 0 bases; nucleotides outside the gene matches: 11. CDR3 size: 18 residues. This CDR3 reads CASSLFFGTGIGSYEQYF. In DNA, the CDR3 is TGTGCCAGCAGTTTATTTTTTGGGACAGGGATTGGCTCCTACGAGCAGTACTTC.

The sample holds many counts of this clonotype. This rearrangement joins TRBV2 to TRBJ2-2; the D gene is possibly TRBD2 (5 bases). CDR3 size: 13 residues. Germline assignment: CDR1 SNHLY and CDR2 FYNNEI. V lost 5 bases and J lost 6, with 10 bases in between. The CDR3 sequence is CASSMLASGELFF. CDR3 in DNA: TGTGCCAGCAGTATGCTAGCCTCCGGGGAGCTGTTTTTT.

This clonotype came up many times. DNA for the CDR3: TGCAGTGCGCGCCCCCTAACCGGCACAGATACGCAGTATTTT. It translates to CSARPLTGTDTQYF. The chain has TRBV20-1 and TRBJ2-3; D ambiguous. The CDR3 extends over 14 amino acids. V shed 6 bases and J shed 1 base, with 14 bases lying between them. Germline V gives CDR1 DFQATT, CDR2 SNEGSKA (reference sequence).

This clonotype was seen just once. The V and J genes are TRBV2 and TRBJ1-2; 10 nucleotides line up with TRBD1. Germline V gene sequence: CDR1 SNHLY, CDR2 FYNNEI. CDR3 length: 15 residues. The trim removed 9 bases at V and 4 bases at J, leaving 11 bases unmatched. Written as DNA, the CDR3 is TGTGCCAGTCGGGTTGGGACAGGGGTCACCTATGGCTACACCTTC. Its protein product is CASRVGTGVTYGYTF.

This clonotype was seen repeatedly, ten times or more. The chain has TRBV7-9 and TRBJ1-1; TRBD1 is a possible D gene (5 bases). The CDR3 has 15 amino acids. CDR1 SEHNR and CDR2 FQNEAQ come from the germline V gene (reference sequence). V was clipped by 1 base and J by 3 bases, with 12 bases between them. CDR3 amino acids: CASSLEGGGDTEAFF. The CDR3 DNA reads TGTGCCAGCAGCTTAGAAGGAGGAGGGGACACTGAAGCTTTCTTT.

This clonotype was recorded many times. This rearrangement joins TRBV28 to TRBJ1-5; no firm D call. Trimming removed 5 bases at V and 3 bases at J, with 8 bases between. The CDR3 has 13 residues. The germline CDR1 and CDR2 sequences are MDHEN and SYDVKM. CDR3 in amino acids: CASSGENNQPQHF. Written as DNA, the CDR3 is TGTGCCAGCAGTGGAGAAAACAATCAGCCCCAGCATTTT. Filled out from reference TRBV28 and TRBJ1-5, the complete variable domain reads DVKVTQSSRYLVKRTGEKVFLECVQDMDHENMFWYRQDPGLGLRLIYFSYDVKMKEKGDIPEGYSVSREKKERFSLILESASTNQTSMYLCASSGENNQPQHFGDGTRLSIL.

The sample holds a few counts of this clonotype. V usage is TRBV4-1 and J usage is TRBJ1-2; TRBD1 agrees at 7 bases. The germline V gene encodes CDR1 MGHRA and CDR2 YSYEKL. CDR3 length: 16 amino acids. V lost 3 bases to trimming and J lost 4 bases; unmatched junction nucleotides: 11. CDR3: CASSQADRDSFYGYTF. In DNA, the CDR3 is TGCGCCAGCAGCCAGGCCGACAGGGATTCTTTCTATGGCTACACCTTC.

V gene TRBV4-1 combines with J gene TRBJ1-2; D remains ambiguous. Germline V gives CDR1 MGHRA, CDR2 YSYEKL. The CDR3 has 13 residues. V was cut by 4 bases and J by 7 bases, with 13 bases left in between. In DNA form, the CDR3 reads TGCGCCAGCAGCCCGCCCGCTCCTGGTGGCTACACCTTC. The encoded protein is CASSPPAPGGYTF.

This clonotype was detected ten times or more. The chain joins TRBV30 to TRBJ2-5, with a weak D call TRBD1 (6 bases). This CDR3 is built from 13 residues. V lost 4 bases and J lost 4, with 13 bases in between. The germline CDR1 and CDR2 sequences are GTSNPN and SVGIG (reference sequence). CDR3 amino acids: CAWTVGAVETQYF. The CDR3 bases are TGTGCCTGGACCGTGGGGGCAGTAGAGACCCAGTACTTC.

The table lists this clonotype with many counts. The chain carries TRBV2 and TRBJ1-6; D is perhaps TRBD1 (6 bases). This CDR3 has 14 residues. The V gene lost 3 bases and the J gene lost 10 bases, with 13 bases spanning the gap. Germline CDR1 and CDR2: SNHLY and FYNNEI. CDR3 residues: CASSERQEGSPLHF. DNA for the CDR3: TGTGCCAGCAGTGAGAGACAGGAGGGCTCACCCCTCCACTTT.

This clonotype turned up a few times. CDR3: CASSQVGTSDEQFF. CDR3 coding DNA: TGTGCCAGCAGCCAAGTGGGGACTAGCGATGAGCAGTTCTTC. The V and J genes are TRBV11-2 and TRBJ2-1; the match to TRBD2 covers 10 bases. Germline-derived CDR1 and CDR2 are SGHAT and FQNNGV. V was clipped by 5 bases and J by 8 bases; unmatched bases: 6. CDR3 size: 14 residues.

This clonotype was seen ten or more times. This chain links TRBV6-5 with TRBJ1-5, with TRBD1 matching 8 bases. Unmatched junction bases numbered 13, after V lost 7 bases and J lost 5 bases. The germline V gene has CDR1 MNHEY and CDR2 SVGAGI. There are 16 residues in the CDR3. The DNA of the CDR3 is TGTGCCAGCACGGGGGGGATCGGACAGGGACATCAGCCCCAGCATTTT. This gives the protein CASTGGIGQGHQPQHF.